The present TCR beta chain was sequenced within a study of CD8 T cells in Susac syndrome. Study-wide results and limits: TCR sequencing and HLA analysis covered a relatively small number of individuals.

Roughly 0.45 to 1 ug RNA was reverse transcribed with random hexamers. Across 54 Vbeta and 13 Jbeta, TCR beta CDR3 was amplified with immunoSEQ multiplex PCR. TCRdb re-called the immunoSEQ multiplex PCR reads with MiXCR, one entry per CDR3 protein. Of about 200,000 distinct CDR3 sequences detected, 85% to 95% appear once; the ten largest clones hold approximately 0.1%. The control participants were healthy donors, and these controls were matched with respect to both age and sex. TEMRA cells were FACS-enriched, and CD8+ and CD4+ T cells were isolated negatively. This CDR3 spans 16 amino acids. Germline CDR1 reads MNHEY; CDR2 reads SMNVEV (reference sequence). Losses at the gene ends were 4 bases for V and 5 bases for J; bases not matched to a gene: 12. A remark on this clonotype: What it binds is unknown.

The sample comprised CD4+ T cells from PBMCs. This receptor was obtained from a human donor in good health. The rearrangement uses TRBV27 and TRBJ2-5; 8 bases agree with TRBD1. In DNA, the CDR3 is TGTGCCAGCAGTTCCCTCGGGCAGGGGGCTTGGGAGACCCAGTACTTC. Protein sequence: CASSSLGQGAWETQYF.